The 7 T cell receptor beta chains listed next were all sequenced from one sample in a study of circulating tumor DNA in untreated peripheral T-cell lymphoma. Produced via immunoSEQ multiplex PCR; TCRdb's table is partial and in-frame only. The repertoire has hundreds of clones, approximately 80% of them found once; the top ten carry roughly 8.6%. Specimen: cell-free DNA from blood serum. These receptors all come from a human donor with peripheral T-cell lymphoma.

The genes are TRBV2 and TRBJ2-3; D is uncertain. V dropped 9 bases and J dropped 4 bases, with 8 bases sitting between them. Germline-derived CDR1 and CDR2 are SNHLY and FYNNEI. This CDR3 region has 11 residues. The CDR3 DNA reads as TGTGCCAGTACTAACTCAGATACGCAGTATTTT. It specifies CASTNSDTQYF.

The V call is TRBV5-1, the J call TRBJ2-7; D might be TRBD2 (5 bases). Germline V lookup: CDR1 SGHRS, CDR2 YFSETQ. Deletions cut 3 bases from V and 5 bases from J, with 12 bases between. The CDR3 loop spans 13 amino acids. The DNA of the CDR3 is TGCGCCAGCAGCTCCCTCACGACTAACGAGCAGTACTTC. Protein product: CASSSLTTNEQYF.

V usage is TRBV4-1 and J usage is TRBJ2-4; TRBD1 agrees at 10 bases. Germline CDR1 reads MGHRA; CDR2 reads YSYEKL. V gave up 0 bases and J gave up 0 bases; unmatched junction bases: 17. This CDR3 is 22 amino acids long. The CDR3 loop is CASSQDRGLVPGQGLAKNIQYF. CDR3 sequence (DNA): TGCGCCAGCAGCCAAGATAGGGGCCTCGTCCCGGGACAGGGGCTAGCCAAAAACATTCAGTACTTC.

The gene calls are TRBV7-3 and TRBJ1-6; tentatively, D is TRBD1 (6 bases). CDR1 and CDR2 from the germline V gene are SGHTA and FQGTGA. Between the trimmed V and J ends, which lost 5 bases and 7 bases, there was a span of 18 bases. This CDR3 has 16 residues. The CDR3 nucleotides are TGTGCCAGCAGCCCCCTCAGCAGGGGCTCCAATTCACCCCTCCACTTT. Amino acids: CASSPLSRGSNSPLHF.

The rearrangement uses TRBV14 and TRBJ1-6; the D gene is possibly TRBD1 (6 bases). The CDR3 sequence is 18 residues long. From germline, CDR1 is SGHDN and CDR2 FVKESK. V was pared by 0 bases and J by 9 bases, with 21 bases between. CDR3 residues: CASSQEHPGGAVSSPLHF. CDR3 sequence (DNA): TGTGCCAGCAGCCAAGAGCACCCTGGGGGGGCGGTTAGTTCACCCCTCCACTTT.

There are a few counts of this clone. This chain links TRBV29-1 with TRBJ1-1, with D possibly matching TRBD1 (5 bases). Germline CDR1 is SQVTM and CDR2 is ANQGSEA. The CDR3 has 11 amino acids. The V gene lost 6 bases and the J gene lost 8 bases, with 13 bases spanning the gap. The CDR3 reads CSVRQRGEAFF. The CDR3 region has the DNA TGCAGCGTCCGACAGAGAGGAGAAGCTTTCTTT.

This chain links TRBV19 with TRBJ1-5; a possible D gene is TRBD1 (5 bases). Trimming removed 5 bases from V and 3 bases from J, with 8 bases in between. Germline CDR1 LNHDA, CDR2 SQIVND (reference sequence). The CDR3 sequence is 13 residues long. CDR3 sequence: CASSAGINQPQHF. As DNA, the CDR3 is TGTGCCAGTAGTGCAGGGATCAATCAGCCCCAGCATTTT. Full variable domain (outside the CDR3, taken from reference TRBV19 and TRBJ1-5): DGGITQSPKYLFRKEGQNVTLSCEQNLNHDAMYWYRQDPGQGLRLIYYSQIVNDFQKGDIAEGYSVSREKKESFPLTVTSAQKNPTAFYLCASSAGINQPQHFGDGTRLSIL.